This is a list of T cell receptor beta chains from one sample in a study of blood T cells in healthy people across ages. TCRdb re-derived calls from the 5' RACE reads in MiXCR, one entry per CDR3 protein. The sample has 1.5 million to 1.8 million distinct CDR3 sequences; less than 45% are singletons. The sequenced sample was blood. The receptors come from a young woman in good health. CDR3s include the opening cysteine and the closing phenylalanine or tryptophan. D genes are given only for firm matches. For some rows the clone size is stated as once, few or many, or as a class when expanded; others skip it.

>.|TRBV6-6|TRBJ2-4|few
TGTGCCAGCAGTTACCCAGTTGGCAGATTTAACATTCAGTACTTC
CASSYPVGRFNIQYF
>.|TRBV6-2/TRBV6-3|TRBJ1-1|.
TGTGCCAGCGACCAAGGTGGGTCCGAAGCTTTCTTT
CASDQGGSEAFF
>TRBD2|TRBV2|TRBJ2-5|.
TGTGCCAGCAGTCGTCCGGGACTAGCGGCTAATGAGCAGTACTTC
CASSRPGLAANEQYF
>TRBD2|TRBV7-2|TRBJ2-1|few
TGTGCCAGCAGCCCCTTGGGACTAAAAAACTACAATGAGCAGTTCTTC
CASSPLGLKNYNEQFF
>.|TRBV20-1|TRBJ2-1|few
TGCAGTGCTAGAGTCGGGGGAGCGAGCTCCTACAATGAGCAGTTCTTC
CSARVGGASSYNEQFF
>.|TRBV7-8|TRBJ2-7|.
TGTGCCAGCAGCTTAAATATCGGCTCCTACGAGCAGTACTTC
CASSLNIGSYEQYF
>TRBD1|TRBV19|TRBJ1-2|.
TGTGCCAGTAGTATTACAGGGACAGCTAACTATGGCTACACCTTC
CASSITGTANYGYTF
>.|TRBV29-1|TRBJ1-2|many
TGCAGCGTTGAAGAGGCGACCCGTGGCTACACCTTC
CSVEEATRGYTF
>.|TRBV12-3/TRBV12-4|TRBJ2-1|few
TGTGCCAGCAACTGGAATTCTATAGGATATGAGCAGTTCTTC
CASNWNSIGYEQFF
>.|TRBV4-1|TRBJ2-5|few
TGCGCCAGCAGCCAAATCCCGACTAGAACGGAGACCCAGTACTTC
CASSQIPTRTETQYF